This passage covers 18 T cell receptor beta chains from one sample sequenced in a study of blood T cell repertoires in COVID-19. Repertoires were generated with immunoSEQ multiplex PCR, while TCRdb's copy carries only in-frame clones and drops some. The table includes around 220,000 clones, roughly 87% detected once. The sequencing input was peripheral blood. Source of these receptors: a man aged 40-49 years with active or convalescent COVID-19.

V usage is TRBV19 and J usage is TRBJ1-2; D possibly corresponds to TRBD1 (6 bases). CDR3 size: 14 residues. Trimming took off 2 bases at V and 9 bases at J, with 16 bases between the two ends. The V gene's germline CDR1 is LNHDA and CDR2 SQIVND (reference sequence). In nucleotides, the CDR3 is TGTGCCAGTAGTATAAAACAGGGCACCACGAGCTACACCTTC. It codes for CASSIKQGTTSYTF.

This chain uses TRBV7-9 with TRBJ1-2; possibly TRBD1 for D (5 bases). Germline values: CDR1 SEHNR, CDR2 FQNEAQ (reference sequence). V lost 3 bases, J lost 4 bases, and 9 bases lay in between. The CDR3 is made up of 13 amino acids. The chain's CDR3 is CASSLKRGYGYTF. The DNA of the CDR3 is TGTGCCAGCAGCTTGAAAAGGGGCTATGGCTACACCTTC.

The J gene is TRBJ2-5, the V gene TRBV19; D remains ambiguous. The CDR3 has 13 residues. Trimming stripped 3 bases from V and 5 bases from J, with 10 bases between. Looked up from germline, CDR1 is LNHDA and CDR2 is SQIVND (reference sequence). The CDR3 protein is CASSMGSWETQYF. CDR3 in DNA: TGTGCCAGTAGTATGGGCAGTTGGGAGACCCAGTACTTC.

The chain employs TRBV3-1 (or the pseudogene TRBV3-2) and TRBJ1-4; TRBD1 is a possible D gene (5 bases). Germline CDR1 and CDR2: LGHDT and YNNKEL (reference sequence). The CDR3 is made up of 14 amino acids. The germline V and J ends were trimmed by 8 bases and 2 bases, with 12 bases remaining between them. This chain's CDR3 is CASSRGVTNEKLFF. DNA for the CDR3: TGTGCCAGCTCACGGGGGGTTACTAATGAAAAACTGTTTTTT.

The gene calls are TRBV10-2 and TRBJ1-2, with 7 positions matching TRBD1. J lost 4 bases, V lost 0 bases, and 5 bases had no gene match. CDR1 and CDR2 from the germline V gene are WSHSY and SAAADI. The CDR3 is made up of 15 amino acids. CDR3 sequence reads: CASSESTAGGYGYTF. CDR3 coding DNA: TGCGCCAGCAGTGAGTCAACGGCAGGGGGCTATGGCTACACCTTC.

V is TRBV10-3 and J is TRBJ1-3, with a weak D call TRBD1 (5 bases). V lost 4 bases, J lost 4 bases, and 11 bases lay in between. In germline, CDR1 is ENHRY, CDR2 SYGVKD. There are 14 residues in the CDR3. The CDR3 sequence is CAISAPGEGNTIYF. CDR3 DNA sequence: TGTGCCATCAGTGCGCCGGGGGAAGGAAACACCATATATTTT.

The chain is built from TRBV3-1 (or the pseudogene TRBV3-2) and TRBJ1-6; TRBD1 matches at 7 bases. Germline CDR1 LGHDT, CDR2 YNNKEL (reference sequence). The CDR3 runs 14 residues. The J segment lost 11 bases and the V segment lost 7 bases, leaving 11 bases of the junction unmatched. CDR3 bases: TGTGCCAGCAACACAGGGGTCCCCCTCGCACCCCTCCACTTT. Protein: CASNTGVPLAPLHF.

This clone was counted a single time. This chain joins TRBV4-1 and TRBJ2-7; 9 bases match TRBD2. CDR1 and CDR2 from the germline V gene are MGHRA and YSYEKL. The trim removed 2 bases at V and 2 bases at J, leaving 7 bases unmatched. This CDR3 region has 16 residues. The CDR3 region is CASSQILAGVTYEQYF. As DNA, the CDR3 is TGCGCCAGCAGCCAAATACTAGCGGGTGTTACCTACGAGCAGTACTTC.

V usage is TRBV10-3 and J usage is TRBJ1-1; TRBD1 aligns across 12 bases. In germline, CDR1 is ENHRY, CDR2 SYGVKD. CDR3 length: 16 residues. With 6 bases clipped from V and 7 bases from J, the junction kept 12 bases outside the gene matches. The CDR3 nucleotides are TGTGCCATCAGAGAAAGGGACAGGGGGCGCCGAGATGAAGCTTTCTTT. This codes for CAIRERDRGRRDEAFF.

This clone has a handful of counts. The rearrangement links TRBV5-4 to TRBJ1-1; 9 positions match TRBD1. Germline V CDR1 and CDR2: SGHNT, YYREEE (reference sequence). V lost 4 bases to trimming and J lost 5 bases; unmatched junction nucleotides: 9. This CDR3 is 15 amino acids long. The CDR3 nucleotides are TGTGCCAGCAGCGGCCGGGACAGGGTGGCAACTGAAGCTTTCTTT. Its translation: CASSGRDRVATEAFF.

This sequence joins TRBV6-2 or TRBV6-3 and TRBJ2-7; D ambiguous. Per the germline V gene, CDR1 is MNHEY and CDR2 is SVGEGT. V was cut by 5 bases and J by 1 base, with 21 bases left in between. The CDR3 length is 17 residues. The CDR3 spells CASSNPLDTDDSYEQYF. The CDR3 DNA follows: TGTGCCAGCAGTAACCCTCTCGACACGGATGATTCCTACGAGCAGTACTTC.

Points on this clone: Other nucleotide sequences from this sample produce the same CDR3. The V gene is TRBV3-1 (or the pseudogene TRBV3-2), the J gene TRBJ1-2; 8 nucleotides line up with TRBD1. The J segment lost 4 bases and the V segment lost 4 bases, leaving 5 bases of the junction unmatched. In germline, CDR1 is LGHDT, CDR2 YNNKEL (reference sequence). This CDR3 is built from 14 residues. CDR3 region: CASSRTGGIYGYTF. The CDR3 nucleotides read TGTGCCAGCAGCCGCACAGGGGGGATCTATGGCTACACCTTC.

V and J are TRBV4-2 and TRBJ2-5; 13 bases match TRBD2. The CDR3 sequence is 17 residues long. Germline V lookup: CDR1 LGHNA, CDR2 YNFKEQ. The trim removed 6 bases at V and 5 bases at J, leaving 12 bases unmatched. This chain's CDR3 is CASSPGTSGDPRETQYF. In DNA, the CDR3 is TGTGCCAGCAGTCCCGGGACTAGCGGGGACCCAAGGGAGACCCAGTACTTC.

CDR3 DNA: TGTGCCAGTAGTCCGGAACAGGGACTGAACACTGAAGCTTTCTTT. Its translation: CASSPEQGLNTEAFF. This chain uses TRBV19 with TRBJ1-1, with D possibly being TRBD1 (6 bases). The ends were cut back, 5 bases at V and 0 bases at J, with 13 bases in the middle. Germline lookup yields CDR1 LNHDA and CDR2 SQIVND (reference sequence). The CDR3 consists of 15 residues. Full variable domain (rest looked up from reference TRBV19 and TRBJ1-1): DGGITQSPKYLFRKEGQNVTLSCEQNLNHDAMYWYRQDPGQGLRLIYYSQIVNDFQKGDIAEGYSVSREKKESFPLTVTSAQKNPTAFYLCASSPEQGLNTEAFFGQGTRLTVV.

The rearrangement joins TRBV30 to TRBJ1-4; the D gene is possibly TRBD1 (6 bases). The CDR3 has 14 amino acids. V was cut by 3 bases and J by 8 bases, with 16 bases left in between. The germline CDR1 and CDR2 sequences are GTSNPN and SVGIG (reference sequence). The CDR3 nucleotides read TGTGCCTGGAGCGGTGGGCCAGGGGTGGAAAAACTGTTTTTT. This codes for CAWSGGPGVEKLFF.

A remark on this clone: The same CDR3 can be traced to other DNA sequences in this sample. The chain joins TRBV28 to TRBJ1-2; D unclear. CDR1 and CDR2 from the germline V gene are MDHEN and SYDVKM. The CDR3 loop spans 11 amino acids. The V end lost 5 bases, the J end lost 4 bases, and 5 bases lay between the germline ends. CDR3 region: CASSPSYGYTF. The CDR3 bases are TGTGCCAGCAGTCCCAGCTATGGCTACACCTTC.

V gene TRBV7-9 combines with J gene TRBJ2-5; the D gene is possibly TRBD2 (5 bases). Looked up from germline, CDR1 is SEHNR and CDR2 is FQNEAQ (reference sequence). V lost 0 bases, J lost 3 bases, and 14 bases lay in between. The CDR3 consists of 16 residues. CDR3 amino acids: CASSLARGGSEETQYF. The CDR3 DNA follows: TGTGCCAGCAGCTTAGCACGGGGTGGGTCGGAAGAGACCCAGTACTTC.

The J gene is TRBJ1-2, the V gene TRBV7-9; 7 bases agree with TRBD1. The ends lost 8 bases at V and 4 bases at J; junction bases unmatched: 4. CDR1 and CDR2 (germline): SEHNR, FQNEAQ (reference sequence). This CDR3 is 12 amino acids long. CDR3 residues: CASETGSYGYTF. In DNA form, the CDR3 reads TGTGCCAGCGAGACAGGGTCCTATGGCTACACCTTC.